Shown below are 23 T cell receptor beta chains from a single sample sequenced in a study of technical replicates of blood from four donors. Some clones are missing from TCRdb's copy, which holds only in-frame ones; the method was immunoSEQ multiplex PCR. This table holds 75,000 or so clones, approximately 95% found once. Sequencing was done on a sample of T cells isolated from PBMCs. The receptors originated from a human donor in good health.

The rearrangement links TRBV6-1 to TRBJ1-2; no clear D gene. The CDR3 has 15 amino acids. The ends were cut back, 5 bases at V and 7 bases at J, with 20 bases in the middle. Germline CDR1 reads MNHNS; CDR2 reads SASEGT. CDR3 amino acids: CASSSRVIGEGGYTF. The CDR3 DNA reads TGTGCCAGCAGTTCCCGAGTGATCGGGGAGGGTGGCTACACCTTC.

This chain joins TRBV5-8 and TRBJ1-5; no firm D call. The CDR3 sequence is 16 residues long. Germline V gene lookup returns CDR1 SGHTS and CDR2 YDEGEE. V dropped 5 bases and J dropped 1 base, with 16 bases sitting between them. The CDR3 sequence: CASSSWSGFSNQPQHF. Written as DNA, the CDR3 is TGTGCCAGCAGTTCTTGGTCGGGGTTCAGCAATCAGCCCCAGCATTTT.

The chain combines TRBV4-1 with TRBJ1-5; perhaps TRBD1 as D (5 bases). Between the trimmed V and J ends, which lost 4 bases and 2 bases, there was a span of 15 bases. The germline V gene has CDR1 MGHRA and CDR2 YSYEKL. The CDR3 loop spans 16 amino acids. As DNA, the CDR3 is TGCGCCAGCAGCCGCGATAGGACACACCGCAATCAGCCCCAGCATTTT. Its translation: CASSRDRTHRNQPQHF.

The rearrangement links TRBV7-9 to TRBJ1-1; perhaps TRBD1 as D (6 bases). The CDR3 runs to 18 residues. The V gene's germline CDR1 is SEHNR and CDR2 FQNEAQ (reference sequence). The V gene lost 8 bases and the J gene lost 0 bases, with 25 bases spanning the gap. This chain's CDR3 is CASSGLVGRQDMNTEAFF. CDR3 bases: TGTGCCAGCTCGGGGCTTGTGGGAAGACAGGACATGAACACTGAAGCTTTCTTT.

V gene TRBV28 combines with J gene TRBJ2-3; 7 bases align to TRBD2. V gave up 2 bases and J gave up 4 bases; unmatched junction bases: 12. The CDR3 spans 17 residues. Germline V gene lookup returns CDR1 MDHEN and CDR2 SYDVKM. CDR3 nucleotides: TGTGCCAGCAGTTTAAATCTTGGCGGGAGCGGATCAGATACGCAGTATTTT. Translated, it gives CASSLNLGGSGSDTQYF. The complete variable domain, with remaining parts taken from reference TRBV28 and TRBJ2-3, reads DVKVTQSSRYLVKRTGEKVFLECVQDMDHENMFWYRQDPGLGLRLIYFSYDVKMKEKGDIPEGYSVSREKKERFSLILESASTNQTSMYLCASSLNLGGSGSDTQYFGPGTRLTVL.

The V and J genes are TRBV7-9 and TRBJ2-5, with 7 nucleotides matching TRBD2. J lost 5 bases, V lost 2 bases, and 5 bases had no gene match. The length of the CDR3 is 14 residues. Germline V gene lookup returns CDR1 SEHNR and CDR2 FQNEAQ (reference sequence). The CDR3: CASSLIYGRETQYF. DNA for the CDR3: TGTGCCAGCAGCTTAATCTACGGGAGGGAGACCCAGTACTTC.

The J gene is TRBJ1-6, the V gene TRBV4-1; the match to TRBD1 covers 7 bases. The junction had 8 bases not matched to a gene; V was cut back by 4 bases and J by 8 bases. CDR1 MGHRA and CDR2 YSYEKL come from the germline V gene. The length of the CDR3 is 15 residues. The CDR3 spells CASSPFGQGDSPLHF. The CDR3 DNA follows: TGCGCCAGCAGCCCGTTCGGGCAGGGGGATTCACCCCTCCACTTT.

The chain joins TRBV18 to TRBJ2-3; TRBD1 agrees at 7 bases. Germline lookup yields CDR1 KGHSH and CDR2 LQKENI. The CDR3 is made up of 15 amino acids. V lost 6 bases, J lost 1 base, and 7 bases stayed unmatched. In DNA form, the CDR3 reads TGTGCCAGCTCCGCAACCGGGACAGGCACAGATACGCAGTATTTT. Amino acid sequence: CASSATGTGTDTQYF.

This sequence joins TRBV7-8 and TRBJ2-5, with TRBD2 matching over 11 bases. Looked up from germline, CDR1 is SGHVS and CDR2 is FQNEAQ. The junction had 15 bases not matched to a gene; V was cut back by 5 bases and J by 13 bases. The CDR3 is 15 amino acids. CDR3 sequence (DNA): TGTGCCAGCAGCGTGACTAGCGGGATGGGTGGGGGCAGGTACTTC. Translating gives CASSVTSGMGGGRYF.

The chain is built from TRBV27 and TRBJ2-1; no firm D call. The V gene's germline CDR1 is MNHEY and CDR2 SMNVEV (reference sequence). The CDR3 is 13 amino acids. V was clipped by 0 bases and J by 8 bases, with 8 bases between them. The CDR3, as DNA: TGTGCCAGCAGTTTATCTTTAACGGATGAGCAGTTCTTC. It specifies CASSLSLTDEQFF.

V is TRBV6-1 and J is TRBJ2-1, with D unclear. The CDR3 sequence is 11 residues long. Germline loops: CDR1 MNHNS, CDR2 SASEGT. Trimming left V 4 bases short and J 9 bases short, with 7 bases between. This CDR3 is CASSVYLEQFF. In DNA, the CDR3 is TGTGCCAGCAGTGTCTATCTTGAGCAGTTCTTC.

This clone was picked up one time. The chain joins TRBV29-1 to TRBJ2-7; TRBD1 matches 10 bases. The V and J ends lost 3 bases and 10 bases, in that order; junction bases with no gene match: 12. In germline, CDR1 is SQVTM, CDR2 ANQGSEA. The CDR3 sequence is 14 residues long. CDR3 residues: CSVEGTGAQLGQYF. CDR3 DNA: TGCAGCGTTGAGGGGACAGGGGCCCAACTTGGTCAGTACTTC.

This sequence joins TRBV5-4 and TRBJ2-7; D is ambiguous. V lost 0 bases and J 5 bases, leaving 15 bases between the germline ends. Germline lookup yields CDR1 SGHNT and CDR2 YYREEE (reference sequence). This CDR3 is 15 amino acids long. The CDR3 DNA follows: TGTGCCAGCAGCTTGGTCGGTAGCTCTGTCGACGAGCAGTACTTC. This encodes CASSLVGSSVDEQYF. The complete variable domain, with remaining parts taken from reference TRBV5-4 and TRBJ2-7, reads ETGVTQSPTHLIKTRGQQVTLRCSSQSGHNTVSWYQQALGQGPQFIFQYYREEENGRGNFPPRFSGLQFPNYSSELNVNALELDDSALYLCASSLVGSSVDEQYFGPGTRLTVT.

CDR3 sequence reads: CASSLDMGLGDTQYF. The CDR3 DNA reads TGCGCCAGCAGCTTGGATATGGGGCTCGGAGATACGCAGTATTTT. The chain is built from TRBV5-1 and TRBJ2-3; tentatively, D is TRBD1 (5 bases). Trimming removed 0 bases at V and 5 bases at J, with 13 bases between. The CDR3 length is 15 residues. The germline gives CDR1 SGHRS, CDR2 YFSETQ.

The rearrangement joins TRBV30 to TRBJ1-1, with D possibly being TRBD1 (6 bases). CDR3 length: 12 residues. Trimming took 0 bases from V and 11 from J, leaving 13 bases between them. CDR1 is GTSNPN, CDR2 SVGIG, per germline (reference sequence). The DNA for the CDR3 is TGTGCCTGGAGTGTACAGGGCAGCCGGGCTTTCTTT. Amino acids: CAWSVQGSRAFF.

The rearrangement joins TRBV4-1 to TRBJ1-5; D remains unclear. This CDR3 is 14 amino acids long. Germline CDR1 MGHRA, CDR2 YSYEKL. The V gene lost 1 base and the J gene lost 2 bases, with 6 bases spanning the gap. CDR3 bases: TGCGCCAGCAGCCAAGTAACGGGCAATCAGCCCCAGCATTTT. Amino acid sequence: CASSQVTGNQPQHF.

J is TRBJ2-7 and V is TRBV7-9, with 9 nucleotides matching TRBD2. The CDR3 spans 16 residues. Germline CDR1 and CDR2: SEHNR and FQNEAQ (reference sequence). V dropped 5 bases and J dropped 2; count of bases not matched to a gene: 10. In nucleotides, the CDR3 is TGTGCCAGCAGCGGAGCCGGGACTAGCAGCCCCTACGAGCAGTACTTC. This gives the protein CASSGAGTSSPYEQYF.

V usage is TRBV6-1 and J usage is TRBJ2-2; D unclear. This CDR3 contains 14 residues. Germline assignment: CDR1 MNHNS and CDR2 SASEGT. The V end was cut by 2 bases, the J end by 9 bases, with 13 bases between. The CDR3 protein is CASSEWSGSRELFF. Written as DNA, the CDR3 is TGTGCCAGCAGTGAATGGAGTGGTTCCAGGGAGCTGTTTTTT.

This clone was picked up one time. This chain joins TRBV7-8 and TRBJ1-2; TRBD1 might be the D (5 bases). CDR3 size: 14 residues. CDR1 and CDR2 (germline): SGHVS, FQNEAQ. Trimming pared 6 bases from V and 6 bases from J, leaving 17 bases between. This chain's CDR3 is CASRDVRGKDGYTF. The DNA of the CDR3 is TGTGCCAGCAGGGATGTAAGGGGCAAGGATGGCTACACCTTC.

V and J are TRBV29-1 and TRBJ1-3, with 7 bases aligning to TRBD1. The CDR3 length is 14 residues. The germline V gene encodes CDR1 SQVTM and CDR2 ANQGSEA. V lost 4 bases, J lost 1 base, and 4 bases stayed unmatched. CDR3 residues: CSVAGTASGNTIYF. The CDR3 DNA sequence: TGCAGCGTTGCCGGGACAGCTTCTGGAAACACCATATATTTT.

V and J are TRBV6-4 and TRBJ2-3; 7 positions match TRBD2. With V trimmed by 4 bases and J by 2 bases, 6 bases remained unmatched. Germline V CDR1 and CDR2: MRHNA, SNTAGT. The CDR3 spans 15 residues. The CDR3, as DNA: TGTGCCAGCAGTGTTACTAGCGAACCCACAGATACGCAGTATTTT. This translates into CASSVTSEPTDTQYF.

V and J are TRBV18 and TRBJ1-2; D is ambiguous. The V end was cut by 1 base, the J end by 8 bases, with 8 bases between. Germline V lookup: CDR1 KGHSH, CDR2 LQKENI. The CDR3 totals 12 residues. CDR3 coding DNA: TGTGCCAGCTCACCACTGGCTAGGGGCTACACCTTC. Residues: CASSPLARGYTF.

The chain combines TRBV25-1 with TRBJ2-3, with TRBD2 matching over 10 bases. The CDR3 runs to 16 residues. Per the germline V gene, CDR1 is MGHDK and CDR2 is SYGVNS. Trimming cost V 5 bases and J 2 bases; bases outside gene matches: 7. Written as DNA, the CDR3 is TGTGCCAGCAGTCTTGAGCGGGGGGGAACCACAGATACGCAGTATTTT. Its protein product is CASSLERGGTTDTQYF.